The 7 T cell receptor beta chains below were found in one sample sequenced in a study of blood T cells in healthy people across ages. For the second PCR, which ran for about 6 to 11 cycles, a sample-barcoded 5' primer and a J-beta primer mix were used. From the 5' RACE reads, TCRdb called clonotypes with MiXCR, one entry per CDR3 protein. The profile shows roughly 860,000 distinct CDR3 sequences, 62% of them singletons. The sequenced material came from blood. The source of these receptors is a young man in good health.

The chain recombines TRBV3-1 with TRBJ2-3; D possibly corresponds to TRBD2 (6 bases). This CDR3 spans 16 amino acids. Trimming stripped 2 bases from V and 0 bases from J, with 12 bases between. Germline V lookup: CDR1 LGHDT, CDR2 YNNKEL (reference sequence). CDR3 amino acids: CASSQNGGASTDTQYF. The DNA for the CDR3 is TGTGCCAGCAGCCAAAACGGGGGAGCTAGCACAGATACGCAGTATTTT.

The V and J genes are TRBV10-3 and TRBJ2-7, with 13 bases that match TRBD2. This CDR3 spans 15 amino acids. The V gene end was trimmed by 5 bases and the J gene end by 4 bases; junction bases not matched to a gene: 5. Looked up from germline, CDR1 is ENHRY and CDR2 is SYGVKD. The CDR3 spells CAISWTSGGSYEQYF. The DNA of the CDR3 is TGTGCCATCAGTTGGACTAGCGGGGGTTCGTACGAGCAGTACTTC.

The chain is built from TRBV10-3 and TRBJ2-7; no reliable D call. Deletions cut 4 bases from V and 0 bases from J, with 13 bases between. The length of the CDR3 is 15 residues. Germline CDR1 ENHRY, CDR2 SYGVKD. The CDR3 region is CAISVSPEISYEQYF. CDR3 DNA sequence: TGTGCCATCAGTGTGAGTCCGGAGATCTCCTACGAGCAGTACTTC.

The chain uses TRBV5-1 and TRBJ2-1; TRBD2 is a possible D gene (7 bases). The CDR3 contains 16 residues. Germline assignment: CDR1 SGHRS and CDR2 YFSETQ. Trimming took off 2 bases at V and 4 bases at J, with 16 bases between the two ends. The CDR3 region has the DNA TGCGCCAGCAGCTTTCCTAAGGCGGGGGCATACAATGAGCAGTTCTTC. It codes for CASSFPKAGAYNEQFF.

The chain employs TRBV27 and TRBJ2-4; TRBD1 aligns across 9 bases. The last part of the DNA fits TRBJ2-7 better; the J call may be wrong. The CDR3 extends over 15 amino acids. Germline CDR1 and CDR2: MNHEY and SMNVEV (reference sequence). The CDR3 here is CASSSTPGQGYEQYF. Here the CDR3 DNA reads TGTGCCAGCAGTTCGACCCCGGGACAGGGTTACGAGCAGTACTTC.

The chain recombines TRBV7-9 with TRBJ1-2, with D uncertain. From germline, CDR1 is SEHNR and CDR2 FQNEAQ (reference sequence). This CDR3 has 14 residues. The V end was cut by 1 base, the J end by 4 bases, with 10 bases between. The DNA of the CDR3 is TGTGCCAGCAGCTTAGATCAGAGCTCCTATGGCTACACCTTC. Its protein product is CASSLDQSSYGYTF.

The rearrangement uses TRBV4-3 and TRBJ1-6, with TRBD1 identical over 7 bases. V dropped 1 base and J dropped 6; count of bases not matched to a gene: 0. Looked up from germline, CDR1 is LGHNA and CDR2 is YSLEER. The CDR3 loop spans 14 amino acids. CDR3 amino acids: CASSQGDSNSPLHF. In DNA, the CDR3 is TGCGCCAGCAGCCAAGGGGACAGTAATTCACCCCTCCACTTT.